Shown below are 3 T cell receptor beta chains from a single sample sequenced in a study of T cell responses to AZD1222 COVID-19 vaccine. TCRdb's copy holds only in-frame clones and misses some; the assay was immunoSEQ multiplex PCR. The repertoire includes 73,000 or so clones, about 91% of them detected once, and roughly 20% sits in the top ten. Specimen: peripheral blood, collected on day 0 of AZD1222 vaccination. The source is an adult in good health.

The genes are TRBV7-8 and TRBJ1-6; no clear D gene. V gave up 1 base and J gave up 10 bases, with 11 bases separating them. This CDR3 has 14 residues. Germline lookup yields CDR1 SGHVS and CDR2 FQNEAQ. Here the CDR3 reads CASSLGTGNSPLHF. The CDR3 bases are TGTGCCAGCAGCTTAGGAACGGGAAACTCACCCCTCCACTTT.

The chain employs TRBV4-1 and TRBJ2-7; 11 positions match TRBD1. The CDR3 totals 15 residues. Germline V gene data show CDR1 as MGHRA and CDR2 as YSYEKL. V lost 3 bases and J lost 4; bases outside the gene matches: 5. Written as DNA, the CDR3 is TGCGCCAGCAGCCAGGCCGGGACAGGGGGTTACGAGCAGTACTTC. Translation: CASSQAGTGGYEQYF.

This rearrangement joins TRBV7-9 to TRBJ2-7; maybe TRBD2 (6 bases). CDR3 length equals 15 residues. Trimming shortened V by 4 bases and J by 5 bases, and 18 bases separated the two germline ends. Germline V gives CDR1 SEHNR, CDR2 FQNEAQ (reference sequence). CDR3 bases: TGTGCCAGCAGCTCCGGGACTTCCCTTACGGACGAGCAGTACTTC. Its translation: CASSSGTSLTDEQYF.